This entry features one T cell receptor beta chain sequence. This clonotype showed up just a few times. The antigen it recognizes is unknown. Per-base quality was not reported, and no clone a single base away is much larger than it. This sample is part of a study of tumor-infiltrating lymphocytes in primary liver carcinoma (dated by TCRdb to 2017 to 2019). With regard to the full study: Between November 2015 and March 2016, about five patients in China with histopathologically diagnosed primary liver carcinoma had their tumors surgically resected. Hepatocellular carcinoma (four) or combined HCC and intrahepatic cholangiocarcinoma (one) was present in the five patients, who were three men and two women aged 30 to 69 years. A total of approximately 35 specimens from 5 patients underwent TCRbeta repertoire sequencing, comprising approximately 25 tumor regions, 5 adjacent noncancerous liver tissues and 5 peripheral blood samples. Repertoires from technical replicates were highly reproducible, with mean shared-clone rates roughly 0.9 and correlation coefficients above 0.95. For each liver tumor, the study sampled five regions along with adjacent normal tissue and blood, and applied TCRbeta repertoire sequencing, expression microarrays and whole-exome sequencing. The tumors of the five patients were staged as T1-T3 N0M0, with maximum diameters ranging from 4.2 to 10 cm. Samples yielded roughly 3.65 to 7.13 million productive TCRbeta reads; read depth did not differ significantly between tissue types. Overall results and qualifications from the work: The study included only five or six patients, and the authors note findings should be validated in a larger study. Comparison of CD4+ and CD8+ T cell repertoires was precluded by the use of bulk unsorted samples. Because only the TCR beta chain was sequenced and unpaired alpha chains were not captured, true repertoire diversity is likely underestimated. Consistent with antigen-driven expansion, pairs of tumor regions showed higher repertoire overlap (mean around 36%) than either tumor-adjacent pairs (around 17%) or tumor-blood pairs (roughly 15%). The top 250 clones accounted for a significantly greater share of the repertoire in tumors than in blood (p = 0.039).

The CDR3 sequence holds 14 residues, the cysteine and phenylalanine included. Only the CDR3 DNA is retained, 42 bases long and in frame from the first base. CDR1 is given as PRHDT and CDR2 as FYEKMQ, both from the germline V gene (reference sequence). V is cut back by 5 bases and J by 5 bases, with 7 bases in the junction unmatched. RNA from unsorted whole blood was extracted with TRIzol reagent, and germline DNA was obtained with the DNeasy Blood & Tissue kit. Chronic HBV infection was present in the patients, and the patients were treatment-naive at sampling. Before surgery, four milliliters of peripheral blood were collected into K2EDTA tubes. A constant-region primer and ProtoScript II reverse transcriptase were used to reverse-transcribe TCRbeta-specific cDNA from about 500 ng total RNA. Construction of the TCRbeta libraries relied on three nested rounds of multiplex PCR, following a slightly modified ARM-PCR procedure. Each of the first two PCR rounds ran for around 10 cycles using multiplex TRBV1-TRBV30 forward primers together with a Cbeta reverse primer. Sample barcodes and Illumina adapters were attached in a final 25-cycle PCR using Deep VentR polymerase. Before sequencing, amplicons between 200 and 500 bp were purified from gel using a QIAquick gel extraction kit. An Illumina HiSeq 2500 was used to sequence the TCRbeta amplicons with 250-bp paired-end reads. The authors' pipeline ran thus. Trimmomatic v0.33 was used to quality-trim the reads, and FLASH v1.2.11 was used to merge paired reads so that full CDR3 sequences could be recovered. V, D and J germline segments were assigned to the rearranged TCRbeta sequences using MiGEC v1.2.1b. Clonotype statistics and Shannon-Wiener diversity indices were calculated with VDJtools v1.0.0. Except for diversity analysis, only each sample's 250 most abundant clonotypes were used in subsequent analyses to reduce sampling bias. TCRdb reanalyzed the raw reads on its own, using fastp at Q25 for trimming and MiXCR for clone calling, and kept in-frame beta chains. One record per CDR3 amino acid sequence lists the most common genes and DNA. The V and J calls were determined by TCRdb, not by the authors. In this sample the table shows about 320,000 distinct CDR3 sequences, about three fifths of which occur a single time. The ten most abundant clones make up approximately 15% of the sample.

Sequencing was done on a sample of peripheral blood. The sequence links TRBV13 to TRBJ1-1, with 8 bases matching TRBD1. The TCR was taken from a woman aged 30 to 39 with primary liver carcinoma and hepatitis B virus infection. The sequenced DNA: TGTGCCAGCAGCGACAGGGGAGGAACAACTGAAGCTTTCTTT. This is translated as CASSDRGGTTEAFF.